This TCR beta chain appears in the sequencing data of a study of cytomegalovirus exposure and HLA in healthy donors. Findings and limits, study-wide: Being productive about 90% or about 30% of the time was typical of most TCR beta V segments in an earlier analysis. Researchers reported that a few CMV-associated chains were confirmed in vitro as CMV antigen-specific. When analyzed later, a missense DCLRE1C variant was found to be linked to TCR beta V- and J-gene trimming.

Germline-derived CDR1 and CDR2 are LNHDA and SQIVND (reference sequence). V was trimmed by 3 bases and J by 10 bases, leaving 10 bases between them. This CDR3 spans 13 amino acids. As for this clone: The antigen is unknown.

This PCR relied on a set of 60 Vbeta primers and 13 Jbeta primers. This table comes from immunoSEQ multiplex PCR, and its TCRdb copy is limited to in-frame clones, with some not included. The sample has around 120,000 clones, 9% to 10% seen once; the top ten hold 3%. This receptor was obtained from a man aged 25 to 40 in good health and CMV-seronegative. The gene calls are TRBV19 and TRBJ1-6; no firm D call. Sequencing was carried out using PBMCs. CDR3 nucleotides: TGTGCCAGTAGTATTAAAGAGGTGTCACCCCTCCACTTT. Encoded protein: CASSIKEVSPLHF.